This T cell receptor (beta chain) was documented in a study of T-cell reconstitution after alpha-beta-depleted transplantation in children. Unique molecular identifiers were incorporated when the TCRbeta library was constructed. TCRdb reanalysed the PCR reads using MiXCR and keeps one entry per CDR3 protein. Found here are some 280,000 distinct CDR3 sequences, 9.5% to 10% of them singletons; the top ten hold roughly a tenth. CDR3 length equals 14 residues. V was cut by 6 bases and J by 1 base, with 10 bases left in between. This clonotype was observed a handful of times. Material: PBMCs from the stem cell graft donor, obtained from the stem cell graft. The clonotype comes from a human donor who donated a stem cell graft to a child with SCID. The chain employs TRBV12-3 or TRBV12-4 and TRBJ1-3; D is unclear. The CDR3 here is CASSPTDSGNTIYF. The CDR3 DNA reads TGTGCCAGCAGCCCAACAGATTCTGGAAACACCATATATTTT.